This T cell receptor beta chain was identified during a study of cytomegalovirus exposure and HLA in healthy donors. In the PCR, 60 Vbeta and 13 Jbeta primers were used. Per the study methods: A later analysis tallied 80 million to 100 million unique TCR beta chains, 8.5 million to 11 million of them shared. Generated by immunoSEQ multiplex PCR, the TCRdb table keeps only in-frame clones and is missing some. V, J and clone size reflect that table, while D and trimming were determined from the DNA. The sample holds about 220,000 clones, less than 85% seen once. Study findings and constraints: Later, an analysis found that common viral pathogens appeared to be linked with several of the most significant clusters. Researchers catalogued roughly 150 TCR beta chains as cytomegalovirus-associated.

This clone was observed a handful of times. Its target is unknown. Participants comprised healthy donors of bone marrow. There are 17 residues in the CDR3. The ends were cut back, 0 bases at V and 6 bases at J, with 20 bases in the middle. The germline CDR1 and CDR2 sequences are SGHRS and YFSETQ. This chain links TRBV5-1 with TRBJ2-3; D is possibly TRBD2 (5 bases). The sequence came from a young man in good health and CMV-seronegative. The sequenced material came from PBMCs. CDR3 loop: CASSLARRGPPPDTQYF. In nucleotides, the CDR3 is TGCGCCAGCAGCTTGGCCCGGCGAGGGCCCCCCCCGGATACGCAGTATTTT.